This T cell receptor (beta chain) was documented in a study of blood T cell repertoires in COVID-19. Overall study: Samples taken during acute and convalescent COVID-19 were collected in the United States, Italy and Spain. Sample material is recorded as cDNA or gDNA derived from T cells, B-cell-depleted T cells, or PBMCs.

Germline V CDR1 and CDR2: MNHNS, SASEGT. V was cut by 1 base and J by 6 bases, with 13 bases left in between. CDR3 length equals 16 residues. As handled by the study authors: Nucleated cell number was recorded as an estimate derived from reference gene primer amplification. Generated by immunoSEQ multiplex PCR, the TCRdb table keeps only in-frame clones and is missing some. V and J calls and clone size are given by that table; D and trimming were obtained from the DNA. The sample records about 180,000 clones, roughly nine tenths being singletons. Categorization into cohorts depended on clinical history that participants reported.

J is TRBJ1-6 and V is TRBV6-1, with TRBD1 as a possible D gene (6 bases). Sequencing was performed on PBMCs or T cells enriched from blood (not recorded which). This sequence was found in a middle-aged woman with acute COVID-19. In nucleotides, the CDR3 is TGTGCCAGCAGTGAAGTGTTGGGAGGGGGTAATTCACCCCTCCACTTT. It codes for CASSEVLGGGNSPLHF.